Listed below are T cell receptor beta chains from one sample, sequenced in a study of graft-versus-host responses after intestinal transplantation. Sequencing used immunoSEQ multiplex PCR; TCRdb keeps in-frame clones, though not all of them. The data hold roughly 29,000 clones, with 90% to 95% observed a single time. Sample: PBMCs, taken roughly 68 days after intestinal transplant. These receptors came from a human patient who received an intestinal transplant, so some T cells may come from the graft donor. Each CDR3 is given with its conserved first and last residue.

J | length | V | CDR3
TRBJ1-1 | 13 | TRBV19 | CASQTGGNTEAFF
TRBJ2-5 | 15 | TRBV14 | CASSQDRDREETQYF
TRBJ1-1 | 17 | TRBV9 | CASSVGTEGARYTEAFF
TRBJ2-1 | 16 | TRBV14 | CASSQVRISPNNEQFF
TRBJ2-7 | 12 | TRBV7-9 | CASSPLGGEQYF
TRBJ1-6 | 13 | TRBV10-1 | CASSARINSPLHF
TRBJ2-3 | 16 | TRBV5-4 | CASSLLVSGGSDTQYF
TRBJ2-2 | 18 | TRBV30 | CAWSVLSADQKLTGELFF
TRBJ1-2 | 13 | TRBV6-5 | CASSLTGPYGYTF
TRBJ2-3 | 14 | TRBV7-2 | CASSAIGSTDTQYF
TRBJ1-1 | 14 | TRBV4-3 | CASSTRGGVTEAFF
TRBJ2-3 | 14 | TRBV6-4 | CASSEEGSTDTQYF
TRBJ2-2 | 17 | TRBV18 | CASSPDPASGYTGELFF
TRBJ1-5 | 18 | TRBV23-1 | CASSQSRLDRDSNQPQHF
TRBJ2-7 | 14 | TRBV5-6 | CASSFLTHSYEQYF
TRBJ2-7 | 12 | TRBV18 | CASSPNSYEQYF
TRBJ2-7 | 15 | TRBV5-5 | CASSQDETSGYEQYF